These 22 T cell receptor beta chains share one sample of origin, sequenced in a study of blood T cell repertoires in COVID-19. TCRdb's table, derived via immunoSEQ multiplex PCR, lists solely in-frame clones and lacks some. Among approximately 230,000 clones, around 89% were seen once, and the ten largest hold under 8%. The sequenced sample was peripheral blood. The receptor set was obtained from a woman under 40 with COVID-19, enrolled during active disease.

This chain connects TRBV12-3 or TRBV12-4 to TRBJ2-3; 7 nucleotides match TRBD2. CDR3 size: 12 residues. Germline trimming cut 6 bases from V and 8 bases from J; bases unmatched to any gene: 5. The CDR3 sequence is CASRGGSTTQYF. The CDR3 DNA reads TGTGCCAGCAGGGGAGGGTCGACTACGCAGTATTTT.

The V and J genes are TRBV19 and TRBJ1-5, with 9 bases lining up with TRBD1. J lost 0 bases, V lost 1 base, and 10 bases had no gene match. The CDR3 is 19 amino acids. Germline-derived CDR1 and CDR2 are LNHDA and SQIVND (reference sequence). CDR3: CASSIGPGQGARSNQPQHF. CDR3 nucleotides: TGTGCCAGTAGTATAGGCCCGGGACAGGGAGCTCGTAGCAATCAGCCCCAGCATTTT.

The chain links TRBV3-1 (or the pseudogene TRBV3-2) to TRBJ1-6; a possible D gene is TRBD1 (6 bases). Trimming took 3 bases from V and 1 from J, leaving 10 bases between them. Germline V gene sequence: CDR1 LGHDT, CDR2 YNNKEL (reference sequence). This CDR3 spans 16 amino acids. The CDR3 spells CASSQEDRSYNSPLHF. CDR3 coding DNA: TGTGCCAGCAGCCAGGAAGACAGGTCCTATAATTCACCCCTCCACTTT.

This clone has a single count. V gene TRBV9 combines with J gene TRBJ2-3, with D maybe TRBD2 (6 bases). Looked up from germline, CDR1 is SGDLS and CDR2 is YYNGEE. There are 15 residues in the CDR3. V gave up 0 bases and J gave up 5 bases, with 13 bases separating them. The CDR3 bases are TGTGCCAGCAGCGTAGTGGCGGGACCAGGAGATACGCAGTATTTT. This sequence encodes CASSVVAGPGDTQYF.

The chain is built from TRBV29-1 and TRBJ2-7, with D tentatively TRBD1 (5 bases). Germline V gives CDR1 SQVTM, CDR2 ANQGSEA. CDR3 length: 15 residues. Trimming cost V 7 bases and J 2 bases, with 21 bases left between them. As DNA, the CDR3 is TGCAGCGCTCTAGACAGTTCAGGGCGTCCCTACGAGCAGTACTTC. Protein product: CSALDSSGRPYEQYF.

V gene TRBV29-1 combines with J gene TRBJ2-5; 7 bases are a match to TRBD1. The CDR3 has 13 residues. J gave up 5 bases and V 7 bases, and 10 bases lay outside the gene matches. Germline CDR1 and CDR2: SQVTM and ANQGSEA. This CDR3 reads CSAQGVGVETQYF. In nucleotides, the CDR3 is TGCAGCGCCCAGGGGGTCGGTGTTGAGACCCAGTACTTC.

The V and J genes are TRBV5-8 and TRBJ1-2, with D perhaps matching TRBD1 (6 bases). Germline V gives CDR1 SGHTS, CDR2 YDEGEE. The CDR3 length is 18 residues. V lost 0 bases, J lost 4 bases, and 22 bases lay in between. The CDR3 nucleotides are TGTGCCAGCAGCTTGGTGGACAGTTCGACCAGTTCAAGCTATGGCTACACCTTC. Translation: CASSLVDSSTSSSYGYTF.

This clone was seen more than once but under ten times. V usage is TRBV6-2 or TRBV6-3 and J usage is TRBJ1-5; the D is unclear. Germline CDR1 MNHEY, CDR2 SVGEGT. Trimming removed 6 bases at V and 2 bases at J, with 17 bases between. CDR3 length: 16 residues. For the CDR3, the DNA is TGTGCCAGCAGCCTCTCCACGTGGAGGGGCAATCAGCCCCAGCATTTT. It encodes CASSLSTWRGNQPQHF.

The CDR3: CASRRQGAGGELFF. In DNA form, the CDR3 reads TGTGCCAGCAGGCGACAGGGGGCCGGCGGGGAGCTGTTTTTT. The chain joins TRBV6-5 to TRBJ2-2; 10 bases align to TRBD1. J was trimmed by 7 bases and V by 6 bases; bases with no gene match: 5. The CDR3 sequence is 14 residues long. The germline gives CDR1 MNHEY, CDR2 SVGAGI.

The J gene is TRBJ2-5, the V gene TRBV28; the D is unclear. In germline, CDR1 is MDHEN, CDR2 SYDVKM. Trimming removed 6 bases at V and 4 bases at J, with 6 bases between. The CDR3 spans 11 residues. This CDR3 is CASSRLETQYF. Here the CDR3 DNA reads TGTGCCAGCAGCAGACTAGAGACCCAGTACTTC.

This clone was seen a single time. The V call is TRBV7-2, the J call TRBJ1-2; 7 nucleotides align to TRBD1. This CDR3 region has 13 residues. Losses at the gene ends were 5 bases for V and 4 bases for J; bases not matched to a gene: 4. The germline gives CDR1 SGHTA, CDR2 FQGNSA. The CDR3 here is CASSQDRAYGYTF. The CDR3 bases are TGTGCCAGCAGCCAAGACAGGGCCTATGGCTACACCTTC.

This clone was recorded once. V usage is TRBV10-1 and J usage is TRBJ2-5; possibly TRBD2 for D (6 bases). Germline loops: CDR1 WNHNN, CDR2 SYGVQD (reference sequence). The CDR3 runs to 15 residues. Trimming shortened V by 6 bases and J by 4 bases, and 18 bases separated the two germline ends. The CDR3 is CASSPGGASPETQYF. CDR3 DNA: TGCGCCAGCAGCCCCGGGGGTGCCTCCCCAGAGACCCAGTACTTC.

J is TRBJ2-6 and V is TRBV19; a possible D gene is TRBD1 (5 bases). Germline V gives CDR1 LNHDA, CDR2 SQIVND (reference sequence). The CDR3 runs to 16 residues. V lost 3 bases to trimming and J lost 1 base, with 10 bases between them. CDR3 protein: CASSIRQTSGANVLTF. The CDR3 DNA reads as TGTGCCAGTAGTATCAGACAGACGTCTGGGGCCAACGTCCTGACTTTC.

CDR3 DNA: TGCAGCGTTCCAGGGGTGGCTGGGGTCGGTGGCTACACCTTC. This translates into CSVPGVAGVGGYTF. The chain couples TRBV29-1 to TRBJ1-2; maybe TRBD1 (6 bases). CDR1 is SQVTM and CDR2 is ANQGSEA in the germline V gene. This CDR3 has 14 amino acids. V was trimmed by 5 bases and J by 7 bases, leaving 20 bases between them.

This chain joins TRBV5-1 and TRBJ1-5; D is possibly TRBD1 (6 bases). Germline V CDR1 and CDR2: SGHRS, YFSETQ. The CDR3 runs to 15 residues. Trimming took off 0 bases at V and 4 bases at J, with 11 bases between the two ends. The CDR3 is CASSLAGTRNQPQHF. As DNA, the CDR3 is TGCGCCAGCAGCTTGGCCGGGACACGTAATCAGCCCCAGCATTTT.

This clone was detected once. This chain links TRBV19 with TRBJ2-6; 9 bases are a match to TRBD1. From germline, CDR1 is LNHDA and CDR2 SQIVND (reference sequence). Trimming removed 6 bases from V and 2 bases from J; junction bases left unmatched: 14. The CDR3 totals 19 residues. The CDR3 region is CASSYGRDRASTGANVLTF. DNA for the CDR3: TGTGCCAGTAGCTATGGCAGGGACAGGGCGTCGACTGGGGCCAACGTCCTGACTTTC.

The chain joins TRBV20-1 to TRBJ2-5; D is possibly TRBD2 (5 bases). Germline CDR1 and CDR2: DFQATT and SNEGSKA (reference sequence). This CDR3 is built from 12 residues. Trimming stripped 3 bases from V and 4 bases from J, with 9 bases between. The CDR3 nucleotides are TGCAGTGCTAGTGGGCTAGCAGAGACCCAGTACTTC. Its translation is CSASGLAETQYF.

The V and J genes are TRBV9 and TRBJ2-1; maybe TRBD1 (6 bases). This CDR3 region has 14 residues. With 3 bases removed from V and 8 bases from J, the gap between germline ends came to 15 bases. Per germline, CDR1 SGDLS and CDR2 YYNGEE. The CDR3 protein is CASSAGQPGDEQFF. CDR3 nucleotides: TGTGCCAGCAGCGCGGGACAACCTGGCGATGAGCAGTTCTTC.

The CDR3 protein is CASRRDSNYGYTF. DNA of the CDR3: TGTGCCAGCAGGCGGGACAGCAACTATGGCTACACCTTC. The rearrangement uses TRBV2 and TRBJ1-2, with 7 bases lining up with TRBD1. The CDR3 has 13 amino acids. Trimming took 6 bases from V and 2 from J; bases not matched to a gene: 3. Germline CDR1 is SNHLY and CDR2 is FYNNEI.

The CDR3: CASSILQGPNYGYTF. CDR3 in DNA: TGTGCCAGTAGTATTCTCCAGGGCCCAAACTATGGCTACACCTTC. The J gene is TRBJ1-2, the V gene TRBV19, with a possible D match to TRBD1 (5 bases). V was trimmed by 3 bases and J by 2 bases, leaving 13 bases between them. There are 15 residues in the CDR3. In germline, CDR1 is LNHDA, CDR2 SQIVND (reference sequence).

The gene calls are TRBV6-2 or TRBV6-3 and TRBJ1-6, with TRBD1 matching 8 bases. CDR3 length equals 16 residues. After removal of 5 bases from V and 3 bases from J, the junction contained 6 bases not matched to a gene. Germline V gene data show CDR1 as MNHEY and CDR2 as SVGEGT. The CDR3 protein is CASSDQTGVYNSPLHF. Written as DNA, the CDR3 is TGTGCCAGCAGTGACCAGACAGGGGTCTATAATTCACCCCTCCACTTT.

The V call is TRBV5-5, the J call TRBJ2-7, with TRBD1 matching over 8 bases. From germline, CDR1 is SGHKS and CDR2 YYEKEE (reference sequence). The ends lost 0 bases at V and 6 bases at J; junction bases unmatched: 2. This CDR3 has 13 amino acids. DNA of the CDR3: TGTGCCAGCAGCTTGGACAGGGGGTTCGAGCAGTACGTC. The encoded protein is CASSLDRGFEQYV.